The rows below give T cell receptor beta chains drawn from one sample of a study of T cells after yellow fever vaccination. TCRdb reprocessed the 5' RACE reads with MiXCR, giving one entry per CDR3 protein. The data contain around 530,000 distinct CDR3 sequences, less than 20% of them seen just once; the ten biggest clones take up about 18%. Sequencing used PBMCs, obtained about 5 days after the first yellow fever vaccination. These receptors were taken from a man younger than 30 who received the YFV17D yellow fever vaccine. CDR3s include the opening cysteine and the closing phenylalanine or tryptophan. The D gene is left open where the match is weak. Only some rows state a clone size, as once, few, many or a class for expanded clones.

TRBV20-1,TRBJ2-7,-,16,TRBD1,TGCAGTGCTATACTGCTGGGTCGGACAGGGGGCAACGAGCAGTACTTC,CSAILLGRTGGNEQYF
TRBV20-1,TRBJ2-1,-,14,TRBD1,TGCAGTGCTAGTTGGGACAGGGATTACAATGAGCAGTTCTTC,CSASWDRDYNEQFF
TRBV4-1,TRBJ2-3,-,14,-,TGCGCCAGCAGCCGACTAGGAACCACAGATACGCAGTATTTT,CASSRLGTTDTQYF
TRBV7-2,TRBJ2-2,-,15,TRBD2,TGTGCCAGCACTGAGGGACTAGCGAACACCGGGGAGCTGTTTTTT,CASTEGLANTGELFF
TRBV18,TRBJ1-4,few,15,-,TGTGCCAGCTCACCAGCCGGGGGGGGAAATGAAAAACTGTTTTTT,CASSPAGGGNEKLFF
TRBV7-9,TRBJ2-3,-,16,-,TGTGCCAGCAGCTTAGCCAGGGGGGGTGGGTCAGATACGCAGTATTTT,CASSLARGGGSDTQYF
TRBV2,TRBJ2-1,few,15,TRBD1,TGTGCCAGCAGACCCGGGACAGGGGGAATGAATGAGCAGTTCTTC,CASRPGTGGMNEQFF
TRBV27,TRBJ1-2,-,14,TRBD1,TGTGCCAGCAGCCTGGGGACAGACCCTTATGGCTACACCTTC,CASSLGTDPYGYTF
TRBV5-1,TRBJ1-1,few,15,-,TGCGCCAGCAGCTCAACGACAGATATGAACACTGAAGCTTTCTTT,CASSSTTDMNTEAFF
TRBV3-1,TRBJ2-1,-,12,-,TGTGCCAGCAGCCAAAATAGCCGTGAGCAGTTCTTC,CASSQNSREQFF
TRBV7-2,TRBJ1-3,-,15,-,TGTGCCAGCAGCTTATACGGGGCTGGCGGAAACACCATATATTTT,CASSLYGAGGNTIYF
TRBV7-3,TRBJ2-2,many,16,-,TGTGCCAGCAGCTTAAACGCCCGTGGGAACACCGGGGAGCTGTTTTTT,CASSLNARGNTGELFF
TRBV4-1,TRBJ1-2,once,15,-,TGCGCCAGCAGCGTAAACCGGGACCAACGCTATGGCTACACCTTC,CASSVNRDQRYGYTF
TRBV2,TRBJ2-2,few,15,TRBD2,TGTGCCACCCGACTAGCGGGGGATTACACCGGGGAGCTGTTTTTT,CATRLAGDYTGELFF
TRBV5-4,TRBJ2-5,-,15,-,TGTGCCAGCAGCTTATCGGCTAAATCTCAAGAGACCCAGTACTTC,CASSLSAKSQETQYF
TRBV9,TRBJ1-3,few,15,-,TGTGCCAGCAGCGTAGAACCGCTAATCGGAAACACCATATATTTT,CASSVEPLIGNTIYF
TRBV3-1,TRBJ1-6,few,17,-,TGTGCCAGCAGCTTGCGGGCCCTAAGCTCCTATAATTCACCCCTCCACTTT,CASSLRALSSYNSPLHF
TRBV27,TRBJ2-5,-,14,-,TGTGCCAGCAGTATCAGACTTAGTCGGGAGACCCAGTACTTC,CASSIRLSRETQYF
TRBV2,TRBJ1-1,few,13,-,TGTGCCAGCAGCGGGGGCGCGGGAACTGAAGCTTTCTTT,CASSGGAGTEAFF
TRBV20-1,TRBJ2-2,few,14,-,TGCAGTGCTAGAGACAGGGTGAACACCGGGGAGCTGTTTTTT,CSARDRVNTGELFF
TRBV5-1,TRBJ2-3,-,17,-,TGCGCCAGCAGCACTGATCTCGGCAGCCCCTCCCCAGATACGCAGTATTTT,CASSTDLGSPSPDTQYF
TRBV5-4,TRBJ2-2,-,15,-,TGTGCCAGCAGCCCGGCGGGGATGAACACCGGGGAGCTGTTTTTT,CASSPAGMNTGELFF
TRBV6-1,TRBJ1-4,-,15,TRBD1,TGTGCCAGCAGGGATCCTTGGACAGGACATGAAAAACTGTTTTTT,CASRDPWTGHEKLFF
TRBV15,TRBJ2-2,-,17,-,TGTGCCACCAGCAGAGACCGAGGACCAGGGAACACCGGGGAGCTGTTTTTT,CATSRDRGPGNTGELFF
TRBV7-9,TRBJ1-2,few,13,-,TGTGCCAGCAGCCTAGAACCCGTATTGGGCTACACCTTC,CASSLEPVLGYTF
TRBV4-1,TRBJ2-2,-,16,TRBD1,TGCGCCAGCAGCAAACAGGGGGCGATGAACACCGGGGAGCTGTTTTTT,CASSKQGAMNTGELFF
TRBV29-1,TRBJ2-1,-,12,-,TGCAGCGTGCGCCAGGGGTGGTATGAGCAGTTCTTC,CSVRQGWYEQFF
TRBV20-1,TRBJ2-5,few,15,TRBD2,TGCAGTGCTAGTTTCCTAGCGGGGGCCCAAGAGACCCAGTACTTC,CSASFLAGAQETQYF
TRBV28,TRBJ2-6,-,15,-,TGTGCCAGCAGTCCAGGCAGGGCTGGGGCCAACGTCCTGACTTTC,CASSPGRAGANVLTF
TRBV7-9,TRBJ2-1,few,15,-,TGTGCCAGCAGCTTAGCGCAGGCCCACTGGGATGAGCAGTTCTTC,CASSLAQAHWDEQFF
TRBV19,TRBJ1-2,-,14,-,TGTGCCAGTAAGATACCGATAAGGAGGAATGGCTACACCTTC,CASKIPIRRNGYTF
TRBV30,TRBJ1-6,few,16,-,TGTGCCTGGAGTGCAGGAGGGGGGGTTGGTAATTCACCCCTCCACTTT,CAWSAGGGVGNSPLHF
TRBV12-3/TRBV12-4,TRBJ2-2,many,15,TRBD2,TGTGCCAGCAGTTTAGTAGCGGGGAGCACCGGGGAGCTGTTTTTT,CASSLVAGSTGELFF
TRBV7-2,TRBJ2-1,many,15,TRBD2,TGTGCCAGCAGCCCCCTAGCGGGCTCCTACAATGAGCAGTTCTTC,CASSPLAGSYNEQFF
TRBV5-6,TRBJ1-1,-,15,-,TGTGCCAGCACCCTGTATGGAGTCATGAACACTGAAGCTTTCTTT,CASTLYGVMNTEAFF
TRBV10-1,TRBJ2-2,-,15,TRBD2,TGCGCCAGCAGTCATCCTAGCGGGGGGTCCGGGGAGCTGTTTTTT,CASSHPSGGSGELFF
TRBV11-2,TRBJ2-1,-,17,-,TGTGCCAGCAGCCCTAACGTCGGGGGCGGGTCGTACAATGAGCAGTTCTTC,CASSPNVGGGSYNEQFF
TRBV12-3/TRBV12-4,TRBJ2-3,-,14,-,TGTGCCAGCACTCCGGCCATTAGGACACATACGCAGTATTTT,CASTPAIRTHTQYF
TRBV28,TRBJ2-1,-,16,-,TGTGCCAGCAGTTCCCTAGACAGCGCTTCCTACAATGAGCAGTTCTTC,CASSSLDSASYNEQFF